This T cell receptor (beta chain) was sequenced during a study of blood T cells in healthy people across ages (dated by TCRdb to the mid-2010s). With respect to the entire study: Template switching captured roughly one uniquely barcoded TCR beta cDNA molecule per two T cells in model experiments. Using deep sequencing normalized with unique cDNA molecular identifiers, the study measured how TCR beta repertoire diversity changes with age. Using the same blood draw, the study looked at two additional independent replicas of 1 million unique cDNA reads for two donors, one aged 18 to 29 and the other aged 80 or older. Donors were grouped into four age groups: young (average about 15 years), middle-aged (39), aged (over 55) and long-lived (about 89).

The junction carries 8 bases between V and J, which are trimmed by 1 base and 1 base respectively. From cysteine to phenylalanine, the CDR3 is 14 amino acids long. Only CDR3 DNA is held: 42 bases, read in frame from base 1. CDR1 and CDR2, looked up from the germline V gene, are SGHRS and YFSETQ. Overall study outcomes, separate from this receptor: Estimates of total diversity from one million sequenced T cells were regarded as lower bounds and underestimates. Compared with the aged group, the long-lived group had more naive CD4+ T cells, fewer expanded clones and increased TCR diversity, a pattern suggesting age selection. Since profiling was done on bulk unsorted PBMCs, naive and antigen-experienced compartments could not be conclusively compared. Observed TCR beta diversity per million T cells fell roughly linearly with age, and a significant reduction was already apparent by age approximately 41. The CMV infection status of donors was not known, potentially confounding age-related changes in expanded clonotypes. The percentage of naive T cells measured by flow cytometry correlated strongly with observed TCR beta diversity.

Library preparation was by 5' RACE. For sequencing, an Illumina HiSeq 2500 was employed. A second PCR of about 7 to 12 cycles was performed with a sample-barcoded 5' primer and a J-beta primer mix. A unique molecular identifier was introduced onto each TCR beta cDNA molecule by a template-switch 5' adaptor carrying 12 random nucleotides. Each sample yielded at least 3 million CDR3-containing paired-end reads. All of the RNA was converted into first-strand cDNA using the Mint cDNA synthesis kit, with a TRBC-specific oligonucleotide serving as the primer. All cDNA was treated with uracil-DNA glycosylase and then went through a first 18-cycle PCR with the universal primers M1SS and BC2_uni_R. Regarding the original processing steps: For normalization, 1 million high-quality reads were randomly selected from each sample, with every read carrying a distinct molecular identifier. Reads with shared molecular identifiers were discarded instead of being binned into consensus sequences. MiTCR, with a Q25 quality threshold and the strictest error-elimination algorithm, was used for CDR3 identification, clonotype clustering and error correction. A nonparametric unseen species model using Euler transformation provided a lower-bound estimate of total TCR beta diversity. The raw public reads went through TCRdb reprocessing: fastp at Q25, MiXCR clone calling, in-frame beta chains kept. Each CDR3 protein appears once, grouped with its most common genes and DNA. In this record, the V and J calls reflect TCRdb's handling and not the investigators' own analysis. The sample table lists approximately 800,000 distinct CDR3 sequences, 25% of them with a count of one. The top ten clonotypes cover under 4.5% of the sample.

Systemically healthy Caucasian individuals from Russia, 39 in total and aged about 6 to 100 years, were included as donors. Each donor gave about 9.7 milliliters of peripheral blood, drawn into EDTA-treated Vacutainer tubes. Ficoll-Paque density-gradient centrifugation was used to isolate PBMCs, with at least 7 million per sample. Total RNA was extracted from PBMCs with Trizol reagent, with at least 5 micrograms obtained per sample. Naive CD45RAhigh/CD27high T cell percentages were measured by flow cytometry on a PBMC aliquot from every donor. Worth noting for this clonotype: Its antigen has not been determined. A much larger clone is a single base away; this may be a read error.

The same sample was also studied in work on T cells of mothers and their children. The second paper states: Nine systemically healthy Caucasian individuals served as donors, namely three mothers together with their six children. cDNA synthesis consumed the entire amount of extracted RNA, loaded at around 1.5 ug RNA in each 15 ul reaction. In the second PCR, sample barcodes and 2-4 random nucleotides were introduced via the M1S primer. Each mother yielded over 9.5 million TCR beta CDR3 reads and each child 2.5 million to 3 million reads. Thymic selection shapes the output of TCR recombination in a similar way in related and unrelated pairs, and inherited differences have a minor effect. Normalized repertoire overlap was always found to be slightly, but never significantly, higher in related mother-child pairs than in unrelated mother-child pairs. No persistent microchimeric T cell clones were found, with a detection sensitivity of approximately 94 clones per million clonotypes. Deep NGS was used in the study to compare the TCR beta repertoires of mothers and children and to look for features that separate related mother-child pairs from unrelated individuals. Mothers averaged roughly 40 +/- 4 years of age and children averaged around 10 +/- 4 years. After adapter ligation was performed with NEBNext reagents, the libraries were sequenced on an Illumina HiSeq 2000 with 100+100 nt paired-end reads. Mother and child libraries were prepared a month apart and sequenced in separate runs to prevent cross-contamination. For each donor, somewhere between about 450,000 and 2,000,000 distinct TCR beta clonotypes were identified. Naive TCR beta clonotypes were estimated from low-frequency clonotypes matched to each donor's FACS-determined naive share, without sorting.

The rearrangement joined TRBV5-1 to TRBJ2-5, and possibly TRBD2, on 6 matching bases. The specimen was blood. This TCR was recovered from a boy aged 5 to 17 in good health. The nucleotide sequence reads TGCGCCAGCAGCTTGACTAGCACCCAAGAGACCCAGTACTTC. Translated, this gives CASSLTSTQETQYF. Outside the CDR3, residues come from the reference TRBV5-1 and TRBJ2-5 proteins, so the full variable domain is: KAGVTQTPRYLIKTRGQQVTLSCSPISGHRSVSWYQQTPGQGLQFLFEYFSETQRNKGNFPGRFSGRQFSNSRSEMNVSTLELGDSALYLCASSLTSTQETQYFGPGTRLLVL.